This T cell receptor beta chain was recovered during a study of T cells in Graves' hyperthyroidism and ophthalmopathy. TCR beta CDR3 sequences were amplified from RNA transcripts. Researchers ran a first-round RT-PCR on the TCR CDR3 using the HTBI primer set. One entry per CDR3 protein results from TCRdb running MiXCR on the multiplex PCR reads. In the table there are hundreds of thousands of distinct CDR3 sequences, around 42% of which are singletons. This clonotype appeared a single time. Germline trimming cut 5 bases from V and 5 bases from J; bases unmatched to any gene: 15. The germline gives CDR1 DFQATT, CDR2 SNEGSKA (reference sequence). The CDR3 runs 16 residues.

Sequenced: peripheral blood or thyroid tissue (not recorded which). The chain combines TRBV20-1 with TRBJ2-5; 9 bases match TRBD1. The TCR originated in a woman between 18 and 30 years old with Graves' hyperthyroidism. CDR3 region: CSAPPGWGQGLETQYF. The CDR3, as DNA: TGCAGTGCTCCCCCGGGTTGGGGACAGGGTCTCGAGACCCAGTACTTC.